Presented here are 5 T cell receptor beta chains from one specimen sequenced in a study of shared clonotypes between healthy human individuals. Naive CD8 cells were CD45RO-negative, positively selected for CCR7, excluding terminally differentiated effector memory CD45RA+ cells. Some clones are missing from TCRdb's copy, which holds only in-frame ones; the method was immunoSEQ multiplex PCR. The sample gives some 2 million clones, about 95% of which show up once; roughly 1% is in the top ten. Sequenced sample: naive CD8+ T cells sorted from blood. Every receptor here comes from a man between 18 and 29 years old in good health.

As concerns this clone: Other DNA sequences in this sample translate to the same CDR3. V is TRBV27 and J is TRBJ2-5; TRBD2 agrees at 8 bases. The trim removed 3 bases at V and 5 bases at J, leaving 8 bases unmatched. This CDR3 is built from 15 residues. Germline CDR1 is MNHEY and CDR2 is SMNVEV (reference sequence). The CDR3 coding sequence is TGTGCCAGCAGTTTGTTGGCGGGGGGCGGGGAGACCCAGTACTTC. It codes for CASSLLAGGGETQYF.

CDR3 DNA: TGTGCCAGCAGTATGACCCCGGGGGAAGACATTCAGTACTTC. Its protein is CASSMTPGEDIQYF. The rearrangement joins TRBV5-4 to TRBJ2-4; tentatively, D is TRBD2 (6 bases). CDR3 length equals 14 residues. Trimming stripped 5 bases from V and 8 bases from J, with 17 bases between. The germline gives CDR1 SGHNT, CDR2 YYREEE (reference sequence).

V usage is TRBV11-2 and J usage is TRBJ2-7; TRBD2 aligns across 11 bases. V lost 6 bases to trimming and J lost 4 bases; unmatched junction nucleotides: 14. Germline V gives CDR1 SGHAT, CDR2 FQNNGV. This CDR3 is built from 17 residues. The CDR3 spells CASSFEMLLAGAYEQYF. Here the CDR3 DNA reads TGTGCCAGCAGTTTCGAAATGTTACTAGCGGGAGCGTACGAGCAGTACTTC.

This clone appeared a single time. The CDR3 DNA reads TGTGCCAGCAGCTTACCTAGCGCGTCCCCCCCGGAGACCCAGTACTTC. Translating gives CASSLPSASPPETQYF. The V gene is TRBV7-8, the J gene TRBJ2-5; tentatively, D is TRBD2 (6 bases). This CDR3 comprises 16 residues. Germline CDR1 and CDR2: SGHVS and FQNEAQ. Trimming removed 2 bases from V and 5 bases from J, with 18 bases in between.

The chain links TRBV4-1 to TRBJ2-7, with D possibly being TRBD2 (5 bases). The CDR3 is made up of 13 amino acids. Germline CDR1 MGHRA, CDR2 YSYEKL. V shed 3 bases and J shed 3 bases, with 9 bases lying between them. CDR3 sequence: CASSQEVDYEQYF. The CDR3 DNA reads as TGCGCCAGCAGCCAGGAGGTCGACTACGAGCAGTACTTC.